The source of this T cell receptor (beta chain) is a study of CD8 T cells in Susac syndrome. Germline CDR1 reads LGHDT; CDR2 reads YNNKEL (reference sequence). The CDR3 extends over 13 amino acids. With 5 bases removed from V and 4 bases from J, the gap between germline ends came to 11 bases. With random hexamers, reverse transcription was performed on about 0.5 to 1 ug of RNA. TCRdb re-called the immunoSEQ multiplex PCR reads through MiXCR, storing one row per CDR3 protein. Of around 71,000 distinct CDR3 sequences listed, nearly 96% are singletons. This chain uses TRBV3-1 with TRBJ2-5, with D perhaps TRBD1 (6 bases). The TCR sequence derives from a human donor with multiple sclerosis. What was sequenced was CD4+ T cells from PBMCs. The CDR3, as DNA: TGTGCCAGCAGCTTCGGACAGTTAGAGACCCAGTACTTC. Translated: CASSFGQLETQYF.